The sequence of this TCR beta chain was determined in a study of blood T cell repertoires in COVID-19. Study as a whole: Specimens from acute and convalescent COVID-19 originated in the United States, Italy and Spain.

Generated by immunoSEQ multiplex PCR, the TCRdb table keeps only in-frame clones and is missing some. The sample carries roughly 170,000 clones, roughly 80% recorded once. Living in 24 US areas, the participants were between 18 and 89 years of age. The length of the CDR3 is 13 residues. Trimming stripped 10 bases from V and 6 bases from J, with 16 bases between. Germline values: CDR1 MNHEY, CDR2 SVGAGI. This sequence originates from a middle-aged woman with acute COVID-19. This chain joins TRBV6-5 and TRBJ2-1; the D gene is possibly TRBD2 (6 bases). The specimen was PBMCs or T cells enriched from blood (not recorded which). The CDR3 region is CAISGLPPNEQFF. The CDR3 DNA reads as TGTGCCATCTCGGGACTCCCTCCCAATGAGCAGTTCTTC.